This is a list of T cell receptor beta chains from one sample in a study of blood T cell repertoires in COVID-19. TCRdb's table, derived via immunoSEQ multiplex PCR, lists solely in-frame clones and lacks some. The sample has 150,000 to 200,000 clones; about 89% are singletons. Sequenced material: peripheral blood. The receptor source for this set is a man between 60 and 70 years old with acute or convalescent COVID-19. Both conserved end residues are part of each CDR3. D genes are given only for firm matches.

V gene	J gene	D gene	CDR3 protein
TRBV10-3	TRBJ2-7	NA	CAISESGARSTYEQYF
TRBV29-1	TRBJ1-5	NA	CSVAGEGQPQHF
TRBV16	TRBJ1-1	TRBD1	CASSQPMTGEEAEAFF
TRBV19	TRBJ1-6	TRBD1	CASSIRSGYSGQGASPLHF
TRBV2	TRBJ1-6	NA	CATTTGSHNSPLHF
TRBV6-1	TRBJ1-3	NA	CASSEGAHTAGNTIYF
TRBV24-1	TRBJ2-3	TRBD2	CATSDARGGLTDTQYF
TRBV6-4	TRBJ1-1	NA	CASSSGPSNTEAFF
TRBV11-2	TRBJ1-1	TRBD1	CASSFTGATEAFF
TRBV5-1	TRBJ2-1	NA	CASLGGNEQFF
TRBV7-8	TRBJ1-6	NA	CASSLRVNNSPLHF
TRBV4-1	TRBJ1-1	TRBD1	CASSQGDRGSTEAFF
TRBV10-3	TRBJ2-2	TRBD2	CAISGLAGFTGELFF
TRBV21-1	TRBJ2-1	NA	CASSTSGGSNNEQFF
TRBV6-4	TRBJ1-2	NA	CASSPQGGYGYTF
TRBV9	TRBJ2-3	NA	CASSVVSDTQYF
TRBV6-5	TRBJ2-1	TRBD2	CASRLAGAYNEQFF
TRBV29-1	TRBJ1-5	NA	CSVVWEGYNQPQHF
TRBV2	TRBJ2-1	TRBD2	CASSGMAGAYNEQFF
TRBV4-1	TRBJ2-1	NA	CASSRSDSSYNEQFF
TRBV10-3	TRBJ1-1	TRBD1	CAIRRGQGPNTEAFF
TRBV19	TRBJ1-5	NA	CASSIGRGNQPQHF
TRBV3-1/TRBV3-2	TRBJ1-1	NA	CASSQGRTNTEAFF
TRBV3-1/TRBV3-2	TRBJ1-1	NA	CASSQGVRGMGNTEAFF
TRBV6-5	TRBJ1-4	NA	CASGRGNEKLFF
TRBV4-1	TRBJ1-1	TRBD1	CASSRSKGTENTEAFF
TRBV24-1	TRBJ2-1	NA	CATSDQDKGNEQFF